Shown below are 3 T cell receptor beta chains from a single sample sequenced in a study of blood T cell repertoires in COVID-19 (dated by TCRdb to 2018 to 2020). The library was obtained by the immunoSEQ multiplex PCR assay. This immuneACCESS table, as held by TCRdb, lists in-frame sequences with V and J called but not all clones. Of the missing ones, under half trace to an unresolved V gene in checked studies; the others have no known cause. The sample profile shows some 70,000 clones; 70% to 85% of them were found once. The leading ten clones occupy about 10% of the sample. Material: peripheral blood. The origin of the receptors is a woman aged 45 to 65 with acute or convalescent COVID-19.

The chain couples TRBV4-1 to TRBJ2-2; D gene ambiguous. The CDR3 consists of 14 residues. From germline, CDR1 is MGHRA and CDR2 YSYEKL. Between the trimmed V and J ends, which lost 0 bases and 6 bases, there was a span of 8 bases. The CDR3 loop reads CASSQDSFSGELFF. As DNA, the CDR3 is TGCGCCAGCAGCCAAGATTCCTTCTCCGGGGAGCTGTTTTTT.

The rearrangement links TRBV7-2 to TRBJ2-7; D remains unclear. V lost 3 bases and J lost 3, with 9 bases in between. The germline V gene encodes CDR1 SGHTA and CDR2 FQGNSA. CDR3 size: 13 residues. DNA for the CDR3: TGTGCCAGCAGCTTCTTTCAGGACTACGAGCAGTACTTC. It yields the protein CASSFFQDYEQYF.

The count of this clone is one. V and J are TRBV5-4 and TRBJ1-1; D remains unclear. The CDR3 loop spans 12 amino acids. The V gene's germline CDR1 is SGHNT and CDR2 YYREEE (reference sequence). V dropped 2 bases and J dropped 1 base, with 3 bases sitting between them. As DNA, the CDR3 is TGTGCCAGCAGCTTTCAGAACACTGAAGCTTTCTTT. Protein: CASSFQNTEAFF.